The present T cell receptor (beta chain) was sequenced within a study of T-cell reconstitution after alpha-beta-depleted transplantation in children. Preparation of the TCRbeta library was carried out with unique molecular identifiers. TCRdb ran MiXCR on the PCR reads and lists one entry per CDR3 protein. The top ten hold about a quarter of the sample, which has roughly 300,000 distinct CDR3 sequences, around a tenth seen once. This clonotype was picked up many times. Its specificity is not known. Study observations and caveats: High day-60 TCRbeta diversity in some patients came from surviving recipient T cells and thymic progenitors. One year after transplant, T-cell counts and diversity came mostly from newly produced T cells.

V lost 2 bases and J lost 3; bases outside the gene matches: 2. Germline values: CDR1 KGHDR, CDR2 SFDVKD. The CDR3 is made up of 15 amino acids. The material sequenced was peripheral blood, taken 180 days after TCRalphabeta/CD19-depleted stem cell transplant. The rearrangement links TRBV24-1 to TRBJ2-1; 8 nucleotides match TRBD1. The source is a male patient between 2 and 10 years old who had a stem cell transplant for chronic granulomatous disease, so the T cells may come from the graft donor. CDR3 DNA: TGTGCCACCAGTGATTCCGGGACAGGCTACAATGAGCAGTTCTTC. It codes for CATSDSGTGYNEQFF.